This T cell receptor (beta chain) emerged from a study of T cells in women clearing cervical HPV infection. Overall study results and limits: Repertoire richness, not evenness, was significantly elevated in CIN3+ cases versus controls. TRBV6-7 relative abundance averaged roughly 0.099% in cases and 0.16% in controls.

The CDR3 has 15 residues. Germline CDR1 is KGHSH and CDR2 is LQKENI. In the case of this clone: Its matching antigen is unknown. The read ends 3 residues early relative to the CDR3; the germline J gene fills the gap.

Genomic DNA, averaging roughly 1,200 ng per sample, yielded TCR beta CDR3 via immunoSEQ. Here immunoSEQ multiplex PCR was the method, and the copy in TCRdb shows in-frame clones only, minus some. This sample contains about 28,000 clones. MY09/MY11 PCR detected cervical HPV DNA; dot-blot assigned genotypes. The sample comprised blood buffy coat. The sequence derives from a woman between 18 and 70 years old with a cervical HPV16 infection that either progressed to CIN3+ or cleared (not recorded which). This chain joins TRBV18 and TRBJ1-2, with no clear D. The chain's CDR3 is CASSRTSGGSGDYTF. The part of the CDR3 DNA that was read is TGTGCCAGCTCACGGACTAGCGGTGGTTCCGGTGAC.